The 4 T cell receptor beta chains reported below all come from one sample, sequenced in a study of T cells in localized non-small cell lung cancer. Profiled with immunoSEQ multiplex PCR; TCRdb holds only in-frame clones, not every one. The table lists some 26,000 clones, around 90% of them singletons, with roughly 2.9% in the top ten. This sample comprised peripheral blood, obtained before any cancer treatment. The receptors stem from a woman aged 18-50 years with stage I lung adenocarcinoma.

The chain carries TRBV7-7 and TRBJ2-1, with 8 nucleotides matching TRBD2. CDR3 length: 13 residues. Germline V gives CDR1 SSHAT, CDR2 FNYEAQ (reference sequence). The junction had 2 bases not matched to a gene; V was cut back by 2 bases and J by 8 bases. The CDR3 nucleotides are TGTGCCAGCAGCTTATTTAGCGGGGATGAGCAGTTCTTC. Translated, it gives CASSLFSGDEQFF.

The rearrangement joins TRBV7-8 to TRBJ2-3, with no clear D. Trimming shortened V by 2 bases and J by 7 bases, and 25 bases separated the two germline ends. The CDR3 length is 18 residues. CDR1 is SGHVS, CDR2 FQNEAQ, per germline. This CDR3 reads CASSLTGYGNDLSHTQYF. Here the CDR3 DNA reads TGTGCCAGCAGCTTAACTGGTTATGGTAATGATTTATCACATACGCAGTATTTT.

This clone counts as medium-sized. The chain joins TRBV4-1 to TRBJ1-5, with 7 bases identical to TRBD1. V was pared by 2 bases and J by 5 bases, with 12 bases of the junction left unmatched. The CDR3 consists of 17 residues. CDR1 MGHRA and CDR2 YSYEKL come from the germline V gene. CDR3 loop: CASSQWGLTGVDQPQHF. The CDR3 DNA is TGCGCCAGCAGCCAATGGGGGCTCACAGGGGTTGATCAGCCCCAGCATTTT.

The rearrangement uses TRBV14 and TRBJ2-1; D tentatively fits TRBD1 or TRBD2 (5 bases each). V dropped 4 bases and J dropped 7 bases, with 11 bases sitting between them. This CDR3 contains 13 residues. In germline, CDR1 is SGHDN, CDR2 FVKESK. The CDR3 nucleotides read TGTGCCAGCAGCCCCACAGGAGGTAATGAGCAGTTCTTC. Amino acid sequence: CASSPTGGNEQFF.